These 13 T cell receptor beta chains came from one sample sequenced in a study of T cell changes during pregnancy in multiple sclerosis. Profiled with immunoSEQ multiplex PCR; TCRdb holds only in-frame clones, not every one. The table has about 56,000 clones, 80% to 95% seen once. The starting material was CD4+ T cells from peripheral blood mononuclear cells, obtained in the third trimester of pregnancy. These receptors came from a female donor with multiple sclerosis, enrolled in a pregnancy study.

The V call is TRBV30, the J call TRBJ2-7, with unresolved D. V lost 0 bases to trimming and J lost 2 bases, with 5 bases between them. There are 12 residues in the CDR3. Germline CDR1 GTSNPN, CDR2 SVGIG (reference sequence). Here the CDR3 reads CAWSVLAYEQYF. DNA of the CDR3: TGTGCCTGGAGTGTACTGGCCTACGAGCAGTACTTC.

The gene calls are TRBV6-6 and TRBJ1-6; 7 bases match TRBD1. The germline V gene encodes CDR1 MNHNY and CDR2 SVGAGI (reference sequence). V was pared by 2 bases and J by 7 bases, with 5 bases of the junction left unmatched. CDR3 length: 15 residues. CDR3 residues: CASSYLDRANSPLHF. CDR3 DNA: TGTGCCAGCAGTTACCTCGACAGGGCCAATTCACCCCTCCACTTT.

The chain links TRBV5-1 to TRBJ1-5; D remains ambiguous. The CDR3 is 15 residues long. Germline V gene data show CDR1 as SGHRS and CDR2 as YFSETQ. V was trimmed by 0 bases and J by 9 bases, leaving 16 bases between them. CDR3 DNA sequence: TGCGCCAGCAGCTTGGAGGGATCCCCGGGGTCGCCCCAGCATTTT. Residues: CASSLEGSPGSPQHF.

The sample holds one count of this clone. The V call is TRBV7-2, the J call TRBJ2-2; 11 bases line up with TRBD2. The CDR3 is 17 amino acids. J was trimmed by 6 bases and V by 5 bases; bases with no gene match: 11. The V gene's germline CDR1 is SGHTA and CDR2 FQGNSA. The CDR3 DNA reads as TGTGCCAGCAGCGCTAGCGGGGGGACTTCCCCCGCCGGGGAGCTGTTTTTT. It is translated as CASSASGGTSPAGELFF.

The chain links TRBV12-2 to TRBJ1-1. TRBV12-2 has pseudogene status. This CDR3 is 14 amino acids long. For the CDR3, the DNA is TGTGCAAGTCCCCCCCGAGGCGGAAACACTGAAGCTTTCTTT. Its translation is CASPPRGGNTEAFF.

This clone was seen only once. This chain joins TRBV27 and TRBJ1-6; no reliable D call. The CDR3 is made up of 17 amino acids. Germline V CDR1 and CDR2: MNHEY, SMNVEV (reference sequence). V was clipped by 2 bases and J by 4 bases, with 15 bases between them. The chain's CDR3 is CASSLGPRKAYNSPLHF. The CDR3 region has the DNA TGTGCCAGCAGTTTAGGGCCCCGAAAGGCATATAATTCACCCCTCCACTTT.

The CDR3 bases are TGTGCCAGCAGTCCACAGGGGGCGGATAATTCACCCCTCCACTTT. This translates into CASSPQGADNSPLHF. The chain employs TRBV2 and TRBJ1-6; 9 bases match TRBD1. This CDR3 has 15 residues. CDR1 SNHLY and CDR2 FYNNEI come from the germline V gene. V lost 5 bases and J lost 5; bases outside the gene matches: 4.

This chain joins TRBV11-2 and TRBJ2-7; 9 nucleotides agree with TRBD1. J gave up 4 bases and V 5 bases, and 6 bases lay outside the gene matches. Germline V lookup: CDR1 SGHAT, CDR2 FQNNGV. CDR3 length: 14 amino acids. The CDR3 sequence: CASSPTDRGYEQYF. As DNA, the CDR3 is TGTGCCAGCAGCCCTACGGACAGGGGTTACGAGCAGTACTTC.

This rearrangement joins TRBV5-1 to TRBJ2-5; 14 bases align to TRBD2. This CDR3 contains 16 residues. CDR1 SGHRS and CDR2 YFSETQ come from the germline V gene. V dropped 7 bases and J dropped 4; count of bases not matched to a gene: 9. This CDR3 reads CASSTSGGASGETQYF. For the CDR3, the DNA is TGCGCCAGCTCGACTAGCGGGGGGGCATCCGGAGAGACCCAGTACTTC.

This rearrangement joins TRBV4-2 to TRBJ2-1, with 7 bases aligning to TRBD2. After removal of 0 bases from V and 10 bases from J, the junction contained 18 bases not matched to a gene. The V gene's germline CDR1 is LGHNA and CDR2 YNFKEQ. The CDR3 loop spans 18 amino acids. CDR3 region: CASSQDPVGLPARGEQFF. CDR3 sequence (DNA): TGTGCCAGCAGCCAAGATCCCGTGGGACTACCCGCGCGCGGGGAGCAGTTCTTC.

J is TRBJ1-1 and V is TRBV5-1; possible D gene TRBD1, 5 bases. CDR3 size: 13 residues. V shed 5 bases and J shed 4 bases, with 12 bases lying between them. Germline V gene lookup returns CDR1 SGHRS and CDR2 YFSETQ. CDR3: CASRWGGGTEAFF. The CDR3, as DNA: TGCGCCAGCAGGTGGGGGGGAGGCACTGAAGCTTTCTTT.

This clone was counted once. V and J are TRBV5-1 and TRBJ2-5; D possibly corresponds to TRBD2 (6 bases). CDR3 size: 14 residues. Trimming took off 3 bases at V and 5 bases at J, with 14 bases between the two ends. Looked up from germline, CDR1 is SGHRS and CDR2 is YFSETQ. The DNA for the CDR3 is TGCGCCAGCAGCTACTTGACGGGGGAGGAGACCCAGTACTTC. Translating it yields CASSYLTGEETQYF. The entire variable domain, with the rest obtained from reference TRBV5-1 and TRBJ2-5, is as follows: KAGVTQTPRYLIKTRGQQVTLSCSPISGHRSVSWYQQTPGQGLQFLFEYFSETQRNKGNFPGRFSGRQFSNSRSEMNVSTLELGDSALYLCASSYLTGEETQYFGPGTRLLVL.

The V gene is TRBV6-5, the J gene TRBJ2-2, with D unclear. Trimming took 0 bases from V and 7 from J, leaving 6 bases between them. The CDR3 extends over 13 amino acids. Germline V gives CDR1 MNHEY, CDR2 SVGAGI. CDR3 sequence reads: CASSYSIVGELFF. In DNA form, the CDR3 reads TGTGCCAGCAGTTACTCGATAGTCGGGGAGCTGTTTTTT.